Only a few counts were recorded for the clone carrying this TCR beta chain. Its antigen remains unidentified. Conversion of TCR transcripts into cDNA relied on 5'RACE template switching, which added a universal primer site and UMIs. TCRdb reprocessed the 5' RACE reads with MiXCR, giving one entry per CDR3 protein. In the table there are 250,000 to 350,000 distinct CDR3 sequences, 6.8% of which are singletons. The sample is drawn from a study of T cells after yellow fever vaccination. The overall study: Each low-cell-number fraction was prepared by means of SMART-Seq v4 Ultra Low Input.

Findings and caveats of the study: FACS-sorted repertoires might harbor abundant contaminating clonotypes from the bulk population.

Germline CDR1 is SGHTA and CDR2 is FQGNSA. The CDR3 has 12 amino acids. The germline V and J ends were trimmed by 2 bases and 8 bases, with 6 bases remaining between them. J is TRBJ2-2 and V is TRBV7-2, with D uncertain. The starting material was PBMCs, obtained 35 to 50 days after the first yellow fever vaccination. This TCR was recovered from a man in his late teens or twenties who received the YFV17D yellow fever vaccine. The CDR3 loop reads CASSLFEGELFF. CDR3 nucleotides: TGTGCCAGCAGCTTATTTGAGGGGGAGCTGTTTTTT.